The 30 T cell receptor beta chains reported below all come from one sample, sequenced in a study of T-cell memory formation after mild COVID-19. One entry per CDR3 protein, called by TCRdb with MiXCR from the 5' RACE reads. The sample lists about 470,000 distinct CDR3 sequences; 15% to 20% were seen once. The sequenced sample was PBMCs or a T cell subset sorted from them (not recorded which). The receptors originated from an adult woman who had mild COVID-19 (a few samples of this study predate the infection). Cell type and time point are not known.

This clonotype was recorded at least ten times. The rearrangement links TRBV7-2 to TRBJ2-1; TRBD2 might be the D (6 bases). The germline CDR1 and CDR2 sequences are SGHTA and FQGNSA. Trimming pared 4 bases from V and 12 bases from J, leaving 19 bases between. This CDR3 contains 14 residues. CDR3 nucleotide sequence: TGTGCCAGCAGCTCAGGGACTGGGAGTGCAGGGCAGTTCTTC. Amino acid sequence: CASSSGTGSAGQFF.

This clonotype was recorded at least ten times. The chain employs TRBV2 and TRBJ2-3; D possibly corresponds to TRBD1 (5 bases). V was cut by 7 bases and J by 0 bases, with 14 bases left in between. Germline V gives CDR1 SNHLY, CDR2 FYNNEI. The length of the CDR3 is 15 residues. The CDR3 bases are TGTGCCAGCAAAGGGGCAGACACTAGCACAGATACGCAGTATTTT. It codes for CASKGADTSTDTQYF.

The chain joins TRBV4-3 to TRBJ2-1, with TRBD2 matching over 10 bases. J was trimmed by 7 bases and V by 0 bases; bases with no gene match: 3. Germline-derived CDR1 and CDR2 are LGHNA and YSLEER. This CDR3 comprises 15 residues. The DNA for the CDR3 is TGCGCCAGCAGCCAAGAGGCTAGCGGGAGAAATGAGCAGTTCTTC. Encoded protein: CASSQEASGRNEQFF.

V and J are TRBV11-3 and TRBJ1-1; 7 bases map to TRBD1. The CDR3 is 14 residues long. The ends lost 2 bases at V and 6 bases at J; junction bases unmatched: 6. Per germline, CDR1 SGHNT and CDR2 YENEEA. The CDR3 protein is CASSLRQGPAEAFF. The CDR3 coding sequence is TGTGCCAGCAGCTTACGACAGGGACCCGCTGAAGCTTTCTTT.

This clonotype was counted many times. This chain links TRBV5-1 with TRBJ2-1, with 10 positions matching TRBD1. Trimming at V came to 0 bases and at J to 8 bases, leaving 8 bases not matched to a gene. This CDR3 comprises 16 residues. Per the germline V gene, CDR1 is SGHRS and CDR2 is YFSETQ. CDR3 sequence: CASSLGLGQGSDEQFF. In DNA, the CDR3 is TGCGCCAGCAGCTTGGGATTGGGACAGGGGAGCGATGAGCAGTTCTTC.

This clonotype was seen once. This chain links TRBV14 with TRBJ1-2; D perhaps matches TRBD1 (5 bases). This CDR3 is 15 amino acids long. Germline V CDR1 and CDR2: SGHDN, FVKESK. With 4 bases removed from V and 0 bases from J, the gap between germline ends came to 12 bases. The CDR3 DNA sequence: TGTGCCAGCAGCCGAAGGGGCAGGACTAACTATGGCTACACCTTC. Its translation: CASSRRGRTNYGYTF. The complete variable domain, with remaining parts taken from reference TRBV14 and TRBJ1-2, reads EAGVTQFPSHSVIEKGQTVTLRCDPISGHDNLYWYRRVMGKEIKFLLHFVKESKQDESGMPNNRFLAERTGGTYSTLKVQPAELEDSGVYFCASSRRGRTNYGYTFGSGTRLTVV.

This clonotype came up a few times. As DNA, the CDR3 is TGTGCCAGCAGCATAAGTCGGGCAGGGGCGAGGAACGAGCAGTACTTC. Translation gives CASSISRAGARNEQYF. The chain combines TRBV2 with TRBJ2-7, with TRBD1 as a possible D gene (6 bases). CDR3 length: 16 residues. Trimming left V 6 bases short and J 5 bases short, with 23 bases between. CDR1 is SNHLY and CDR2 is FYNNEI in the germline V gene.

This clonotype was seen a handful of times. This CDR3 reads CASSQAGHPTGELFF. CDR3 bases: TGCGCCAGCAGCCAAGCGGGACACCCAACCGGGGAGCTGTTTTTT. This chain joins TRBV4-3 and TRBJ2-2; D might be TRBD1 (6 bases). V lost 1 base, J lost 5 bases, and 11 bases lay in between. From germline, CDR1 is LGHNA and CDR2 YSLEER. CDR3 size: 15 residues.

This clonotype was recorded many times. The chain recombines TRBV15 with TRBJ2-7; TRBD1 is a possible D gene (6 bases). Germline V gene lookup returns CDR1 LNHNV and CDR2 YYDKDF (reference sequence). V lost 0 bases to trimming and J lost 1 base, with 16 bases between them. The CDR3 runs 17 residues. The CDR3, as DNA: TGTGCCACCAGCAGAGACAAGGGGGTACAGAGGTCCTACGAGCAGTACTTC. Translated: CATSRDKGVQRSYEQYF.

The sample holds a few counts of this clonotype. The chain combines TRBV4-2 with TRBJ2-1; the match to TRBD2 covers 10 bases. CDR1 is LGHNA and CDR2 is YNFKEQ in the germline V gene. There are 20 residues in the CDR3. Trimming cost V 2 bases and J 11 bases; bases outside gene matches: 24. The CDR3 reads CASSQKSWASGGAGRIKQFF. The CDR3 nucleotides read TGTGCCAGCAGCCAAAAGTCCTGGGCCAGCGGGGGGGCCGGAAGGATTAAGCAGTTCTTC.

This clonotype has just a few counts. The chain links TRBV3-1 to TRBJ1-1; no reliable D call. Trimming stripped 1 base from V and 5 bases from J, with 8 bases between. CDR1 and CDR2 from the germline V gene are LGHDT and YNNKEL (reference sequence). The CDR3 contains 13 residues. CDR3 sequence reads: CASSQVSGTEAFF. DNA for the CDR3: TGTGCCAGCAGCCAAGTTAGCGGGACTGAAGCTTTCTTT.

The chain combines TRBV4-3 with TRBJ2-7, with 10 bases identical to TRBD2. Germline trimming cut 0 bases from V and 5 bases from J; bases unmatched to any gene: 7. Germline V gene data show CDR1 as LGHNA and CDR2 as YSLEER. This CDR3 is 16 amino acids long. CDR3 loop: CASSQDGAGGFDEQYF. In DNA form, the CDR3 reads TGCGCCAGCAGCCAAGATGGAGCGGGAGGGTTCGACGAGCAGTACTTC.

V usage is TRBV4-1 and J usage is TRBJ2-1; 12 bases fit TRBD2. This CDR3 has 19 residues. CDR1 MGHRA and CDR2 YSYEKL come from the germline V gene. The J segment lost 7 bases and the V segment lost 0 bases, leaving 13 bases of the junction unmatched. In DNA form, the CDR3 reads TGCGCCAGCAGCCAAGATCGATTTCTAGCGGGGGGGATATTGAATGAGCAGTTCTTC. Translated: CASSQDRFLAGGILNEQFF.

This sequence joins TRBV20-1 and TRBJ2-7, with D possibly TRBD2 on 5 matching bases. From germline, CDR1 is DFQATT and CDR2 SNEGSKA (reference sequence). CDR3 length: 12 amino acids. Trimming removed 6 bases at V and 0 bases at J, with 9 bases between. In nucleotides, the CDR3 is TGCAGTGCCCTACTAGACTCCTACGAGCAGTACTTC. Amino acids: CSALLDSYEQYF.

This chain joins TRBV6-2 or TRBV6-3 and TRBJ1-5, with 9 bases fitting TRBD1. CDR1 and CDR2 from the germline V gene are MNHEY and SVGEGT. Losses at the gene ends were 6 bases for V and 5 bases for J; bases not matched to a gene: 5. The CDR3 covers 14 residues. CDR3 protein: CASRDRGLYQPQHF. The CDR3 region has the DNA TGTGCCAGCAGGGACAGGGGACTTTATCAGCCCCAGCATTTT.

The CDR3 protein is CASSVHIRGDGSSYEQYF. The CDR3 DNA sequence: TGTGCCAGCAGCGTGCACATACGGGGGGATGGATCCTCCTACGAGCAGTACTTC. The rearrangement links TRBV9 to TRBJ2-7; TRBD2 agrees at 7 bases. Germline V lookup: CDR1 SGDLS, CDR2 YYNGEE. Trimming at V came to 2 bases and at J to 0 bases, leaving 14 bases not matched to a gene. The CDR3 loop spans 18 amino acids.

This sequence joins TRBV5-1 and TRBJ2-3; 8 bases fit TRBD2. This CDR3 has 14 amino acids. Per germline, CDR1 SGHRS and CDR2 YFSETQ. The V and J ends lost 9 bases and 3 bases, in that order; junction bases with no gene match: 9. The CDR3 loop is CATTPGRGTDTQYF. For the CDR3, the DNA is TGCGCCACCACCCCCGGGAGGGGAACAGATACGCAGTATTTT.

This clonotype was seen repeatedly, ten times or more. V usage is TRBV20-1 and J usage is TRBJ2-3, with unresolved D. The CDR3 runs 15 residues. V was shortened by 3 bases and J by 3 bases, with 16 bases between the two germline ends. Germline V gene lookup returns CDR1 DFQATT and CDR2 SNEGSKA (reference sequence). The CDR3 spells CSASQEGFETDTQYF. CDR3 coding DNA: TGCAGTGCTAGCCAAGAAGGGTTTGAGACAGATACGCAGTATTTT.

This clonotype was found a few times. J is TRBJ2-3 and V is TRBV9; no firm D call. Germline V gives CDR1 SGDLS, CDR2 YYNGEE. CDR3 length: 13 amino acids. The V end was cut by 4 bases, the J end by 2 bases, with 8 bases between. Here the CDR3 DNA reads TGTGCCAGCAGCAGCATTCCCACAGATACGCAGTATTTT. This codes for CASSSIPTDTQYF.

This clonotype occurred a few times. This chain joins TRBV4-2 and TRBJ1-5; D is perhaps TRBD1 (6 bases). The ends were cut back, 3 bases at V and 5 bases at J, with 11 bases in the middle. Germline CDR1 is LGHNA and CDR2 is YNFKEQ. The CDR3 is 14 residues long. CDR3 sequence: CASSQGAADQPQHF. The CDR3 nucleotides read TGTGCCAGCAGCCAGGGGGCGGCCGATCAGCCCCAGCATTTT.

The table lists this clonotype with a few counts. The chain joins TRBV27 to TRBJ2-1; D uncertain. CDR3 length: 14 amino acids. Per the germline V gene, CDR1 is MNHEY and CDR2 is SMNVEV (reference sequence). Trimming cost V 2 bases and J 6 bases, with 11 bases left between them. The CDR3 region has the DNA TGTGCCAGCAGTTTACTCCACCTGGGCAATGAGCAGTTCTTC. It codes for CASSLLHLGNEQFF.

In this sample, this clonotype turned up many times. The chain is built from TRBV29-1 and TRBJ2-1; tentatively, D is TRBD1 (5 bases). The CDR3 contains 16 residues. V was shortened by 3 bases and J by 2 bases, with 17 bases between the two germline ends. Germline CDR1 and CDR2: SQVTM and ANQGSEA. The CDR3 region has the DNA TGCAGCGTTGACAGGGCAGGGCCCTCCCCCTACAATGAGCAGTTCTTC. Translating it yields CSVDRAGPSPYNEQFF.

The V gene is TRBV7-8, the J gene TRBJ1-1, with D uncertain. Between the trimmed V and J ends, which lost 0 bases and 8 bases, there was a span of 13 bases. Per the germline V gene, CDR1 is SGHVS and CDR2 is FQNEAQ. CDR3 length equals 14 residues. The CDR3 sequence: CASSLAQTTSEAFF. CDR3 DNA sequence: TGTGCCAGCAGCTTAGCGCAAACGACTTCGGAAGCTTTCTTT.

There are a few counts of this clonotype. This chain links TRBV4-2 with TRBJ2-7; D may be TRBD2 (7 bases). CDR1 is LGHNA and CDR2 is YNFKEQ in the germline V gene. The germline V and J ends were trimmed by 3 bases and 5 bases, with 17 bases remaining between them. This CDR3 region has 15 residues. CDR3 protein: CASSQGRGRDHEQYF. The CDR3 DNA sequence: TGTGCCAGCAGCCAGGGGAGGGGGAGGGACCACGAGCAGTACTTC.

V gene TRBV6-6 combines with J gene TRBJ2-1; 10 positions agree with TRBD2. The germline V gene has CDR1 MNHNY and CDR2 SVGAGI (reference sequence). V shed 0 bases, J shed 4 bases, and the junction held 6 bases outside the gene matches. The CDR3 contains 17 residues. CDR3 sequence (DNA): TGTGCCAGCAGTTACTCCTCCCTAGCGGGAGTTTACAATGAGCAGTTCTTC. Its protein product is CASSYSSLAGVYNEQFF.

This clonotype came up a few times. The chain recombines TRBV19 with TRBJ2-6; D not certain. The CDR3 runs 15 residues. Per germline, CDR1 LNHDA and CDR2 SQIVND (reference sequence). Between the trimmed V and J ends, which lost 6 bases and 0 bases, there was a span of 9 bases. The CDR3 nucleotides are TGTGCCAGTAGCTCATCGTCCTCTGGGGCCAACGTCCTGACTTTC. It codes for CASSSSSSGANVLTF.

V gene TRBV12-3 or TRBV12-4 combines with J gene TRBJ1-1; 8 positions agree with TRBD1. V shed 2 bases and J 4 bases; nucleotides not matched to a gene: 3. The CDR3 sequence is 14 residues long. The CDR3 DNA reads as TGTGCCAGCAGTTTACACAGGGGGAGCACTGAAGCTTTCTTT. Translating gives CASSLHRGSTEAFF.

This clonotype was seen only a few times. In nucleotides, the CDR3 is TGCGCCAGCACCATCCAGGGGGCGCAAACCGGGGAGCTGTTTTTT. This codes for CASTIQGAQTGELFF. The chain has TRBV5-1 and TRBJ2-2; 8 bases line up with TRBD1. Germline V gene data show CDR1 as SGHRS and CDR2 as YFSETQ. V was clipped by 6 bases and J by 5 bases; unmatched bases: 9. This CDR3 is built from 15 residues.

J is TRBJ1-1 and V is TRBV7-9; D not resolved. This CDR3 is built from 13 residues. From germline, CDR1 is SEHNR and CDR2 FQNEAQ (reference sequence). V gave up 5 bases and J gave up 2 bases, with 9 bases separating them. CDR3 nucleotide sequence: TGTGCCAGCAGCCGTGGTCCTAACACTGAAGCTTTCTTT. Its protein product is CASSRGPNTEAFF. The entire variable domain, with the rest obtained from reference TRBV7-9 and TRBJ1-1, is as follows: DTGVSQNPRHKITKRGQNVTFRCDPISEHNRLYWYRQTLGQGPEFLTYFQNEAQLEKSRLLSDRFSAERPKGSFSTLEIQRTEQGDSAMYLCASSRGPNTEAFFGQGTRLTVV.

The J gene is TRBJ2-1, the V gene TRBV30; D gene uncertain. V was shortened by 0 bases and J by 0 bases, with 12 bases between the two germline ends. The V gene's germline CDR1 is GTSNPN and CDR2 SVGIG (reference sequence). The CDR3 has 16 residues. In DNA form, the CDR3 reads TGTGCCTGGAGTGTACGGAAAGGTAGCTCCTACAATGAGCAGTTCTTC. Protein: CAWSVRKGSSYNEQFF.